The entry that follows covers one T cell receptor beta chain sequence. The target antigen is unknown. This sample was taken from a study of vaccination effects on CD4 cells after COVID-19. The study's findings and limits: Whether induced by infection or by vaccine, clones showed marked clonal contraction late after vaccination.

Sequencing followed a ViraFEST assay step that expanded antigen-specific CD4+ T cells with viral peptide pools. Following a 10-day culture, CD4+ T cells were purified. Absence of prior SARS-CoV-2 infection characterized the vaccine recipients, who showed negative nucleocapsid antibodies. Half-medium replacement with IL-2 medium occurred on days 3 and 7. Sequencing used immunoSEQ multiplex PCR; TCRdb keeps in-frame clones, though not all of them. The table includes tens of thousands of clones, roughly 70% detected once. With 5 bases removed from V and 9 bases from J, the gap between germline ends came to 17 bases. Germline V gene lookup returns CDR1 LNHDA and CDR2 SQIVND (reference sequence). The CDR3 sequence is 13 residues long.

The sequence was obtained from a human donor who received a COVID-19 vaccine. The source was CD4+ T cells from PBMCs cultured with SARS-CoV-2 spike peptides, collected before COVID-19 vaccination. The chain is built from TRBV19 and TRBJ2-7, with a possible D match to TRBD2 (5 bases). In nucleotides, the CDR3 is TGTGCCAGTAGTTCGGAGGAATCTACGAGGCAGTACTTC. Its translation: CASSSEESTRQYF. The entire variable domain, with the rest obtained from reference TRBV19 and TRBJ2-7, is as follows: DGGITQSPKYLFRKEGQNVTLSCEQNLNHDAMYWYRQDPGQGLRLIYYSQIVNDFQKGDIAEGYSVSREKKESFPLTVTSAQKNPTAFYLCASSSEESTRQYFGPGTRLTVT.